The source of this T cell receptor (beta chain) is a study of T cells in Graves' hyperthyroidism and ophthalmopathy. TCR beta CDR3 region amplification was performed from RNA transcripts. RT-PCR in the first round (using the HTBI primer set) targeted the TCR CDR3. Via MiXCR, TCRdb re-called the multiplex PCR reads, giving one row per CDR3 protein. The repertoire consists of about 740,000 distinct CDR3 sequences, with less than 15% occurring once and the leading ten covering about 9.4%. For the diagnoses, clinical symptoms, serum thyroxine and TRAb, thyroid ultrasound and orbital computed tomography were used. Isolation of PBMCs was performed on about 10 ml fresh peripheral blood. The germline gives CDR1 SGHTA, CDR2 FQGNSA. V was clipped by 2 bases and J by 0 bases, with 14 bases between them. This CDR3 has 17 amino acids.

The genes are TRBV7-2 and TRBJ2-4; tentatively, D is TRBD1 (6 bases). Sequenced sample: blood. This sequence originates from a woman aged 18-29 years with Graves' hyperthyroidism. The CDR3 protein is CASSLLGGAIAKNIQYF. CDR3 bases: TGTGCCAGCAGCTTACTTGGGGGCGCGATAGCCAAAAACATTCAGTACTTC.